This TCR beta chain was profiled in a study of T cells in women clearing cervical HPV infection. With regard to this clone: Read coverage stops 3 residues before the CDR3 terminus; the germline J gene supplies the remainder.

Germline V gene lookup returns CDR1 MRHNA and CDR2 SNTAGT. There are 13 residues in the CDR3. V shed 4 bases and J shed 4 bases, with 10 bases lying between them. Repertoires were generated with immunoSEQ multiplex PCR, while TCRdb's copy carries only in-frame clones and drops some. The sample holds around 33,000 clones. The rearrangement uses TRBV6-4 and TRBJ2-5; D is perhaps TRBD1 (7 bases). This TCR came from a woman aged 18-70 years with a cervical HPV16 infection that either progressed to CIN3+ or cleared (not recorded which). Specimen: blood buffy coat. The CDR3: CASSGQGGETQYF. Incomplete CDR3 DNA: TGTGCCAGCAGTGGACAGGGAGGAGAGACC.